This T cell receptor (beta chain) was identified during a study of cytomegalovirus exposure and HLA in healthy donors. Germline V gene data show CDR1 as LNHDA and CDR2 as SQIVND (reference sequence). V lost 5 bases and J lost 10, with 20 bases in between. The CDR3 totals 14 residues. 60 Vbeta and 13 Jbeta primers were used in PCR. Clones were sequenced by immunoSEQ multiplex PCR, and TCRdb holds only the in-frame ones, with some missing. In the table there are 110,000 to 150,000 clones, roughly 76% of which are singletons. Turning to this clone: Its target is not known.

Overall study findings and caveats: Specificity of three CMV-associated chains for CMV antigens was verified in vitro. In a later analysis, TCR beta V- and J-gene trimming was associated with a missense DCLRE1C variant. A prior analysis recorded that most TCR beta V segments were productive about 90% or about 30% of the time. From TCR beta sequences, most subjects' HLA-A and HLA-B alleles were reportedly predicted accurately.

V gene TRBV19 combines with J gene TRBJ1-1, with D hard to call. The sequencing sample was made of PBMCs. This TCR came from a female donor in good health and CMV-seronegative. CDR3 DNA sequence: TGTGCCAGTAGTGAGTGGAGGCAGGCCCTCGCAGCTTTCTTT. This translates into CASSEWRQALAAFF.